This T cell receptor beta chain was identified during a study of neurological immune-mediated disorders. The time point denotes: longitudinal time-point 2. Synthesis of cDNA was carried out by template-switch 5'RACE. The reaction used 10-nucleotide random UMIs. TCRdb re-called the 5' RACE reads through MiXCR, storing one row per CDR3 protein. The sample records 81,000 or so distinct CDR3 sequences, approximately 13% being singletons. Germline assignment: CDR1 DFQATT and CDR2 SNEGSKA (reference sequence). This CDR3 region has 14 residues. V shed 3 bases and J shed 2 bases, with 12 bases lying between them. In this sample, this clonotype turned up many times. Its antigen is as yet unknown. Study observations and caveats: The greatest TCR clonal expansion appeared in HTLV-1-associated myelopathy and the smallest, falling below healthy controls, in multiple sclerosis.

The chain combines TRBV20-1 with TRBJ2-3; the D call may be TRBD1 or TRBD2 (6 bases each). The sequenced sample consisted of PBMCs. The sequence derives from a female donor with HTLV-1-associated myelopathy (HAM/TSP). CDR3 protein: CSARRGAPTDTQYF. The CDR3 nucleotides are TGCAGTGCTAGGAGGGGGGCGCCCACAGATACGCAGTATTTT.